Shown below are 18 T cell receptor beta chains from a single sample sequenced in a study of response to subunit inactivated influenza vaccine. From the RT-PCR reads, TCRdb called clonotypes with MiXCR, one entry per CDR3 protein. The table lists 650,000 to 800,000 distinct CDR3 sequences, more than 11% of them singletons. Here the sequenced sample was PBMCs from blood, taken 14 days before vaccination. These receptors all come from a man over 45 who received an inactivated influenza vaccine.

This clonotype was detected ten times or more. This chain connects TRBV6-6 to TRBJ1-5; D ambiguous. Germline loops: CDR1 MNHNY, CDR2 SVGAGI (reference sequence). The CDR3 length is 12 residues. V shed 2 bases and J shed 4 bases, with 3 bases lying between them. CDR3 sequence: CASSYTNQPQHF. The CDR3 DNA is TGTGCCAGCAGTTACACGAATCAGCCCCAGCATTTT.

This sequence joins TRBV6-6 and TRBJ2-1, with TRBD1 as a possible D gene (6 bases). Germline V gives CDR1 MNHNY, CDR2 SVGAGI (reference sequence). This CDR3 comprises 13 residues. V lost 5 bases and J 4 bases, leaving 9 bases between the germline ends. Written as DNA, the CDR3 is TGTGCCAGCAGTAACAGGGTGTACAATGAGCAGTTCTTC. Protein sequence: CASSNRVYNEQFF.

The chain employs TRBV9 and TRBJ1-4, with D uncertain. The CDR3 length is 15 residues. Germline V lookup: CDR1 SGDLS, CDR2 YYNGEE. Trimming stripped 5 bases from V and 0 bases from J, with 11 bases between. As DNA, the CDR3 is TGTGCCAGCAGTAAGACCCAAGCAACTAATGAAAAACTGTTTTTT. It translates to CASSKTQATNEKLFF.

V is TRBV7-2 and J is TRBJ2-1; a possible D gene is TRBD2 (5 bases). CDR1 is SGHTA, CDR2 FQGNSA, per germline. This CDR3 has 13 residues. V shed 7 bases and J shed 4 bases, with 11 bases lying between them. CDR3 in amino acids: CASKKDSYNEQFF. CDR3 nucleotide sequence: TGTGCCAGCAAAAAGGACTCTTACAATGAGCAGTTCTTC.

This clonotype appeared a few times. This chain links TRBV4-1 with TRBJ1-1; no reliable D call. Germline lookup yields CDR1 MGHRA and CDR2 YSYEKL. V was shortened by 0 bases and J by 4 bases, with 6 bases between the two germline ends. The CDR3 spans 13 residues. The CDR3 region is CASSQDFATEAFF. CDR3 nucleotide sequence: TGCGCCAGCAGCCAAGATTTCGCCACTGAAGCTTTCTTT.

This clonotype was recorded many times. This chain joins TRBV19 and TRBJ2-7, with 7 bases that match TRBD2. Unmatched junction bases numbered 4, after V lost 4 bases and J lost 1 base. This CDR3 spans 14 amino acids. Germline V gene lookup returns CDR1 LNHDA and CDR2 SQIVND (reference sequence). CDR3 region: CASSTSSGSYEQYF. The CDR3 DNA sequence: TGTGCCAGTAGTACTTCTAGCGGTTCCTACGAGCAGTACTTC.

This clonotype has a count of ten or more. The chain has TRBV18 and TRBJ1-4; a weak D match, TRBD1 (5 bases). V gave up 6 bases and J gave up 4 bases, with 15 bases separating them. Germline V gives CDR1 KGHSH, CDR2 LQKENI. The CDR3 contains 15 residues. The CDR3 region has the DNA TGTGCCAGCTCTCCTCCGGGACGGAGTAATGAAAAACTGTTTTTT. Translating it yields CASSPPGRSNEKLFF.

The sample holds a few counts of this clonotype. This chain joins TRBV6-5 and TRBJ2-2; weak D call: TRBD1 (6 bases). The CDR3 is 16 amino acids. The germline V and J ends were trimmed by 4 bases and 1 base, with 13 bases remaining between them. CDR1 and CDR2 from the germline V gene are MNHEY and SVGAGI. This chain's CDR3 is CASSFRLGQNTGELFF. The CDR3 nucleotides read TGTGCCAGCAGTTTTCGTCTGGGACAGAACACCGGGGAGCTGTTTTTT.

The CDR3 DNA is TGTGCCAGCAGTTCGGGGACAGGGGGTCACACTGAAGCTTTCTTT. Amino acids: CASSSGTGGHTEAFF. The chain joins TRBV6-5 to TRBJ1-1; 11 bases are shared with TRBD1. Looked up from germline, CDR1 is MNHEY and CDR2 is SVGAGI. The J segment lost 3 bases and the V segment lost 4 bases, leaving 4 bases of the junction unmatched. The CDR3 has 15 amino acids.

The rearrangement joins TRBV5-1 to TRBJ2-2; TRBD2 matches at 11 bases. CDR3 length equals 15 residues. CDR1 SGHRS and CDR2 YFSETQ come from the germline V gene. V trimming: 9 bases; J trimming: 5 bases; junction bases outside the gene matches: 9. CDR3 DNA: TGCGCCACCGCCCGTCCTAGCGGGGGGACCGGGGAGCTGTTTTTT. Protein: CATARPSGGTGELFF.

This clonotype was seen a few times. V is TRBV27 and J is TRBJ2-3; the match to TRBD2 covers 12 bases. The CDR3 spans 17 residues. V lost 6 bases and J lost 2; bases outside the gene matches: 9. The V gene's germline CDR1 is MNHEY and CDR2 SMNVEV (reference sequence). The CDR3 DNA follows: TGTGCCAGCAGCTGGACTAGCGGGAAGAGTAACACAGATACGCAGTATTTT. This codes for CASSWTSGKSNTDTQYF.

In this sample, this clonotype turned up a few times. CDR3 region: CASSLEYRSEQYF. For the CDR3, the DNA is TGCGCCAGCAGCTTGGAGTACCGGTCCGAGCAGTACTTC. The rearrangement joins TRBV5-1 to TRBJ2-7; unclear D gene. This CDR3 comprises 13 residues. The germline CDR1 and CDR2 sequences are SGHRS and YFSETQ. The V end lost 0 bases, the J end lost 6 bases, and 10 bases lay between the germline ends. The complete variable domain, with remaining parts taken from reference TRBV5-1 and TRBJ2-7, reads KAGVTQTPRYLIKTRGQQVTLSCSPISGHRSVSWYQQTPGQGLQFLFEYFSETQRNKGNFPGRFSGRQFSNSRSEMNVSTLELGDSALYLCASSLEYRSEQYFGPGTRLTVT.

V usage is TRBV7-2 and J usage is TRBJ1-2; TRBD1 is a possible D gene (6 bases). The CDR3 consists of 14 residues. Germline-derived CDR1 and CDR2 are SGHTA and FQGNSA. V was trimmed by 7 bases and J by 7 bases, leaving 19 bases between them. CDR3 bases: TGTGCCAGCATCCTTGGTCGGGGGGCAGGTGGCTACACCTTC. Residues: CASILGRGAGGYTF.

This clonotype was seen ten or more times. This chain links TRBV20-1 with TRBJ2-2, with 9 bases aligning to TRBD1. Losses at the gene ends were 1 base for V and 5 bases for J; bases not matched to a gene: 8. CDR1 is DFQATT, CDR2 SNEGSKA, per germline (reference sequence). CDR3 length: 16 residues. The CDR3 loop reads CSARGSGQGGTGELFF. As DNA, the CDR3 is TGCAGTGCTAGAGGCTCGGGACAGGGAGGAACCGGGGAGCTGTTTTTT.

The chain recombines TRBV24-1 with TRBJ1-2; TRBD1 aligns across 10 bases. Trimming removed 4 bases from V and 7 bases from J; junction bases left unmatched: 5. Germline V lookup: CDR1 KGHDR, CDR2 SFDVKD. The CDR3 spans 14 residues. CDR3 coding DNA: TGTGCCACCAGTGAACGGGACAGGGGTCGTGGCTACACCTTC. Its translation: CATSERDRGRGYTF.

The rearrangement links TRBV9 to TRBJ2-2; D remains unclear. Germline-derived CDR1 and CDR2 are SGDLS and YYNGEE. V shed 0 bases and J shed 0 bases, with 6 bases lying between them. The CDR3 has 15 residues. This chain's CDR3 is CASSVGSANTGELFF. The CDR3 region has the DNA TGTGCCAGCAGCGTAGGCTCGGCGAACACCGGGGAGCTGTTTTTT.

This clonotype was seen a handful of times. CDR3 DNA: TGCGCCAGCAGCCGGTTAGACAGGTGGGGTAATGAGCAGTTCTTC. Protein sequence: CASSRLDRWGNEQFF. This sequence joins TRBV4-3 and TRBJ2-1; maybe TRBD1 (6 bases). The germline V gene encodes CDR1 LGHNA and CDR2 YSLEER. This CDR3 region has 15 residues. Between the trimmed V and J ends, which lost 4 bases and 7 bases, there was a span of 17 bases.

This clonotype was recorded many times. The gene calls are TRBV6-5 and TRBJ1-1; D is unclear. Trimming left V 2 bases short and J 4 bases short, with 11 bases between. The CDR3 runs 14 residues. Germline V gene lookup returns CDR1 MNHEY and CDR2 SVGAGI. The DNA for the CDR3 is TGTGCCAGCAGTTACGGGGAGATCGCCACTGAAGCTTTCTTT. Translation: CASSYGEIATEAFF.